This T cell receptor beta chain was observed in a study of CD8+ T cells in alopecia areata. Study-wide findings and caveats: Scalp clonality and expanded CD8+ clones among the top 100 showed significant decreases with tofacitinib. For baseline CD8+ expansion, any link to response stays uncertain with one nonresponder.

RNA extraction was followed by reverse transcription into cDNA, which acted as the sequencing template. Clones were sequenced by immunoSEQ multiplex PCR, and TCRdb holds only the in-frame ones, with some missing. The sample holds 110,000 or so clones; roughly three fifths are singletons and the top ten take about 3.4%. Trimming took 4 bases from V and 11 from J, leaving 18 bases between them. Germline CDR1 reads SGHDT; CDR2 reads YYEEEE. The CDR3 is 13 amino acids. As for treatment: oral pan-JAK inhibitor, 5-10 mg twice daily. Sampling of alopecia areata patients yielded lesional scalp punch biopsies as well as peripheral blood. Note on this clone: What it binds is not known.

The rearrangement links TRBV5-6 to TRBJ1-2; tentative D call: TRBD1 (6 bases). Material: CD4+ T cells sorted from blood, obtained at week 24, from a patient treated with tofacitinib. The sequence was collected from a human donor with alopecia areata. CDR3 nucleotides: TGTGCCAGCAGCCGGTCCCACCAGGGGCAGTACACCTTC. Protein product: CASSRSHQGQYTF.